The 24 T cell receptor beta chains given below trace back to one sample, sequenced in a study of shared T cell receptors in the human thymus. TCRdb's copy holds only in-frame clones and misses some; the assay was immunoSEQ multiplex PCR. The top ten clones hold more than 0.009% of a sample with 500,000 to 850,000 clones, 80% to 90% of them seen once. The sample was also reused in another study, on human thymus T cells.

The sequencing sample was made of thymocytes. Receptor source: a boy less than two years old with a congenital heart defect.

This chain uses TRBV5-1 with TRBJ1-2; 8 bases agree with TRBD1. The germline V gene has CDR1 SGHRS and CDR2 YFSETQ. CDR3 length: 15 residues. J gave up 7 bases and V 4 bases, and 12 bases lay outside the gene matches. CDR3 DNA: TGCGCCAGCAGCCGCCCCCTGGCTACAGGGGGTGGCTACACCTTC. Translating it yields CASSRPLATGGGYTF.

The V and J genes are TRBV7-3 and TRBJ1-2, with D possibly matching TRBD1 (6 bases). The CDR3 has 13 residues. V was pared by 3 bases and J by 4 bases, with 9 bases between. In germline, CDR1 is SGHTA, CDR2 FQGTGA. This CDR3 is CASSFVRGYGYTF. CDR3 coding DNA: TGTGCCAGCAGCTTCGTCAGGGGCTATGGCTACACCTTC. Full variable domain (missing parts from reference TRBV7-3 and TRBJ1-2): GAGVSQTPSNKVTEKGKYVELRCDPISGHTALYWYRQSLGQGPEFLIYFQGTGAADDSGLPNDRFFAVRPEGSVSTLKIQRTERGDSAVYLCASSFVRGYGYTFGSGTRLTVV.

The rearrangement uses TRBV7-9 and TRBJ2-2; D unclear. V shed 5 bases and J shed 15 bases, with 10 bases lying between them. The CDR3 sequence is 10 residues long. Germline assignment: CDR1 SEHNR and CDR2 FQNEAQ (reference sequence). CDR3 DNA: TGTGCCAGCAGCCGAGATGTGGTGTTTTTT. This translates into CASSRDVVFF.

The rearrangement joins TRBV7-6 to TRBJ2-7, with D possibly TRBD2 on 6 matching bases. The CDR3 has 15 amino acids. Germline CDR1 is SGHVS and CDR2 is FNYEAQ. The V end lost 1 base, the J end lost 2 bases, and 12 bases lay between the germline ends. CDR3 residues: CASSLVRGQPYEQYF. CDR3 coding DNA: TGTGCCAGCAGCTTAGTGCGGGGCCAACCCTACGAGCAGTACTTC.

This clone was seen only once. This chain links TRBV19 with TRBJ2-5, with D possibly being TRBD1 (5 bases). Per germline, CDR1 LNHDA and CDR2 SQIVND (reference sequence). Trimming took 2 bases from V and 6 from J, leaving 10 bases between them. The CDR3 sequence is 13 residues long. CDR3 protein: CASSITQGKTQYF. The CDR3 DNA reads TGTGCCAGTAGTATAACCCAGGGTAAGACCCAGTACTTC.

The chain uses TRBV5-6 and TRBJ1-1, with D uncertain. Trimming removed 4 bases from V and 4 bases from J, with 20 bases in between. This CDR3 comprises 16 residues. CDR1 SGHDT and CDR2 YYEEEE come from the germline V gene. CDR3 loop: CASSPAAGSERTEAFF. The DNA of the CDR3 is TGTGCCAGCAGCCCGGCCGCGGGGAGTGAGCGCACTGAAGCTTTCTTT.

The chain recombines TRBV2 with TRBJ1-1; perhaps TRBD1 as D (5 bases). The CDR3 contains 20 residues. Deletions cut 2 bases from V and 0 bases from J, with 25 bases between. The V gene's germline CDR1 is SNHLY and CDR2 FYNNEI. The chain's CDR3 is CASSEPSTRVLPPMNTEAFF. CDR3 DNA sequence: TGTGCCAGCAGTGAACCCTCAACCAGGGTCCTACCCCCTATGAACACTGAAGCTTTCTTT.

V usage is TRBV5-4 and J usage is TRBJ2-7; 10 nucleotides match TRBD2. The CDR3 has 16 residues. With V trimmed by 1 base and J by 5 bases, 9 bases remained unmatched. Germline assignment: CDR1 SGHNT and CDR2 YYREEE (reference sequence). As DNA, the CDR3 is TGTGCCAGCAGCTTGAGGCCTCTAGCGGGAGTTGACGAGCAGTACTTC. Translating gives CASSLRPLAGVDEQYF. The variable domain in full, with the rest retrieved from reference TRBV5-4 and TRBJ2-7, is ETGVTQSPTHLIKTRGQQVTLRCSSQSGHNTVSWYQQALGQGPQFIFQYYREEENGRGNFPPRFSGLQFPNYSSELNVNALELDDSALYLCASSLRPLAGVDEQYFGPGTRLTVT.

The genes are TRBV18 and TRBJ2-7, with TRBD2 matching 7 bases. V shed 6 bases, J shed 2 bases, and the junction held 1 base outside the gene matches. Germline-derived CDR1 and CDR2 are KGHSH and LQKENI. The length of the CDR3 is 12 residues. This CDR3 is CASSSGAYEQYF. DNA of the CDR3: TGTGCCAGCTCGAGCGGGGCCTACGAGCAGTACTTC.

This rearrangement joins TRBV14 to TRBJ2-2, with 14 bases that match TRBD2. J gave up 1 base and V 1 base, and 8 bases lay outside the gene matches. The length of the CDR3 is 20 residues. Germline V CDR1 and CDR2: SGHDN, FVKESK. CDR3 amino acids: CASSQGSGLAGGGNTGELFF. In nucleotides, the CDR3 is TGTGCCAGCAGCCAAGGCAGCGGACTAGCGGGAGGTGGGAACACCGGGGAGCTGTTTTTT.

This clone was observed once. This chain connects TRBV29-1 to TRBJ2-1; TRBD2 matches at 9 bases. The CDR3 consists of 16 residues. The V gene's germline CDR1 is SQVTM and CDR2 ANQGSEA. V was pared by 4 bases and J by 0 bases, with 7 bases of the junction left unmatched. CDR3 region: CSVGGSGSRSYNEQFF. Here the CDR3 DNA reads TGCAGCGTTGGCGGTAGCGGGAGTCGCTCCTACAATGAGCAGTTCTTC.

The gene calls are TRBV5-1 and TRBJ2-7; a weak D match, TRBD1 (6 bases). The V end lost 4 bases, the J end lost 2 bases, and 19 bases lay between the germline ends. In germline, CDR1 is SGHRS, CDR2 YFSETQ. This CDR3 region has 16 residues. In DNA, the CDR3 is TGCGCCAGCAGCCTTCCTTCCGGGACATCTACCTACGAGCAGTACTTC. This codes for CASSLPSGTSTYEQYF.

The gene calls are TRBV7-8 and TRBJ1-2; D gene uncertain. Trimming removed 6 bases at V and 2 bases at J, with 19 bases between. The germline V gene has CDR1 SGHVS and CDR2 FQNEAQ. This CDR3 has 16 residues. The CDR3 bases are TGTGCCAGCAGTGATGAGTGGTCAGGAAAAAACTATGGCTACACCTTC. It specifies CASSDEWSGKNYGYTF.

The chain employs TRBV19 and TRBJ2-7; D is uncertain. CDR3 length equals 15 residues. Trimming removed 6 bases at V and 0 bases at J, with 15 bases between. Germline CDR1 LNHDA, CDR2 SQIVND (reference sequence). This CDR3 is CASSIQTPSSYEQYF. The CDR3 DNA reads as TGTGCCAGTAGCATACAGACGCCTAGCTCCTACGAGCAGTACTTC.

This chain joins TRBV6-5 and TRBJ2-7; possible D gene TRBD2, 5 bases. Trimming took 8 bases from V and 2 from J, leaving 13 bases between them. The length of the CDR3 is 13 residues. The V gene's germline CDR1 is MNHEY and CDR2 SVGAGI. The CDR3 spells CASAGKRPYEQYF. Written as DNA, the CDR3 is TGTGCCAGCGCCGGGAAACGTCCCTACGAGCAGTACTTC.

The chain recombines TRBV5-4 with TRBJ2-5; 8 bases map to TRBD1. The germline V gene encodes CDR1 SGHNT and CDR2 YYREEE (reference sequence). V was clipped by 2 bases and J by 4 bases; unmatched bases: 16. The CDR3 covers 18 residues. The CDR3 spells CASSFLDRDGRLRETQYF. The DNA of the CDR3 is TGTGCCAGCAGCTTTTTGGACAGGGATGGTAGGTTGCGAGAGACCCAGTACTTC.

In nucleotides, the CDR3 is TGTGCCAGCAGCTTGGCCGGGTGGGGAGGCCAGGTCAGCAATCAGCCCCAGCATTTT. This translates into CASSLAGWGGQVSNQPQHF. This chain uses TRBV5-8 with TRBJ1-5; D unresolved. Germline V lookup: CDR1 SGHTS, CDR2 YDEGEE. This CDR3 has 19 residues. V gave up 0 bases and J gave up 1 base, with 20 bases separating them. Complete variable domain (other parts from reference TRBV5-8 and TRBJ1-5): EAGVTQSPTHLIKTRGQQATLRCSPISGHTSVYWYQQALGLGLQFLLWYDEGEERNRGNFPPRFSGRQFPNYSSELNVNALELEDSALYLCASSLAGWGGQVSNQPQHFGDGTRLSIL.

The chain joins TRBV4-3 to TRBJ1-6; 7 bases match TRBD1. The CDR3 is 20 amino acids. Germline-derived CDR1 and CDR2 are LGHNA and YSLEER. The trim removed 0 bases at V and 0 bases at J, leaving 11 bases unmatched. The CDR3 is CASSQDGAGGPSSYNSPLHF. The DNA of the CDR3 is TGCGCCAGCAGCCAAGATGGGGCAGGGGGGCCTAGCTCCTATAATTCACCCCTCCACTTT.

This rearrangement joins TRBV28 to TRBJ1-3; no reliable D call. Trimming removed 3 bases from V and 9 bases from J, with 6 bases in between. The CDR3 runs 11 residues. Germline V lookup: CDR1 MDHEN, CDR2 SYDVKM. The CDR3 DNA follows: TGTGCCAGCAGTTTCTTCGGCACCATATATTTT. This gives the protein CASSFFGTIYF.

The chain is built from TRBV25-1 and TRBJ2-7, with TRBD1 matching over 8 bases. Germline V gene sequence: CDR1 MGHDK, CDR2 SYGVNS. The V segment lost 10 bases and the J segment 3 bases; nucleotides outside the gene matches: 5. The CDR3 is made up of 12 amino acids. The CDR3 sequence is CAIGTGNYEQYF. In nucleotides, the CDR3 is TGTGCCATCGGGACAGGAAACTACGAGCAGTACTTC.

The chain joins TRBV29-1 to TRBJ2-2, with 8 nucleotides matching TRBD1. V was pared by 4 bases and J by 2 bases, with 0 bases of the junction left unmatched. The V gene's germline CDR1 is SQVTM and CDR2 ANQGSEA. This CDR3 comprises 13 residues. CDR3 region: CSVAGGNTGELFF. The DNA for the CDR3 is TGCAGCGTTGCAGGGGGCAACACCGGGGAGCTGTTTTTT.

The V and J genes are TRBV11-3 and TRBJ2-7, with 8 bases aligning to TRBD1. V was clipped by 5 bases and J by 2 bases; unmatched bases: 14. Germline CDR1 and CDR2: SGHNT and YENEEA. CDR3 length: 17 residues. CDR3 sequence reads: CASSQAPGTGPTYEQYF. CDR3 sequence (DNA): TGTGCCAGCAGCCAGGCCCCCGGGACAGGACCCACCTACGAGCAGTACTTC.

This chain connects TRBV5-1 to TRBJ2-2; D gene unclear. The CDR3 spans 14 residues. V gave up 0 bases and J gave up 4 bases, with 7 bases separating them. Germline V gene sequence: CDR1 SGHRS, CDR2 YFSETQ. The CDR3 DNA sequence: TGCGCCAGCAGCTTGGCCAGTGGCACCGGGGAGCTGTTTTTT. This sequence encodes CASSLASGTGELFF.

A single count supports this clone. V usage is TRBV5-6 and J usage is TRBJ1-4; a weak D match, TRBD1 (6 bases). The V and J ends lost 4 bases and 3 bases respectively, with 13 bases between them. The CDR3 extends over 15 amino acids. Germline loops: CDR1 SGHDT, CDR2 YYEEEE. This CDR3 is CASSTRTAPNEKLFF. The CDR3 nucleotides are TGTGCCAGCAGCACACGGACAGCGCCTAATGAAAAACTGTTTTTT.